This record concerns one TCR beta chain sequence. The antigen remains undetermined. This CDR3 contains 16 residues. The trim removed 3 bases at V and 5 bases at J, leaving 10 bases unmatched. Germline V gene data show CDR1 as SQVTM and CDR2 as ANQGSEA. TCRdb keeps only in-frame clones here, not all; method: immunoSEQ multiplex PCR. The sample includes about 50,000 clones, under 80% seen only once; the top ten take 0.5% to 0.7%. The sort gate was single viable CD3+CD4+CD8-CD45RO+ cells for memory CD4+ T cells. Serostatus was set by detecting CMV pp150, pp28, p38, p52 IgG. CD4+ T cells were isolated by positive magnetic selection. This specimen belongs to a study of memory CD4+ T cells and cytomegalovirus serostatus. Regarding the study as a whole: Suggested: most of the CMV-linked TCR signature lies in CD4+ memory cells.

The sequence came from an adult in good health and CMV-seronegative. This sequence joins TRBV29-1 and TRBJ2-5; 12 nucleotides align to TRBD1. Sequencing input: memory CD4+ T cells from blood. CDR3 amino acids: CSVESRGQGALETQYF. The CDR3 DNA is TGCAGCGTTGAGTCGAGGGGACAGGGGGCTCTTGAGACCCAGTACTTC.